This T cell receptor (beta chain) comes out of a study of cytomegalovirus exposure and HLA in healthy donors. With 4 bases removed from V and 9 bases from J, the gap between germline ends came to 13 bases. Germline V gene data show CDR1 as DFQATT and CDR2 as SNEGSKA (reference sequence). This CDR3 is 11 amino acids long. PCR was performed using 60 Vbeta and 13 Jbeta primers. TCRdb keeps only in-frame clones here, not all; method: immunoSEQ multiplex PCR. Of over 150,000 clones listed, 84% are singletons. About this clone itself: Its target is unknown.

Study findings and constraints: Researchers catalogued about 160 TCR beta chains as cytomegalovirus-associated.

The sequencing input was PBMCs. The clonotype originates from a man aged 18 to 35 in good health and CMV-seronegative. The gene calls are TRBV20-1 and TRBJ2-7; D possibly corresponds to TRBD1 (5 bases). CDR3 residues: CSANSGPGQYF. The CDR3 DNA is TGCAGTGCTAACTCAGGGCCCGGGCAGTACTTC.